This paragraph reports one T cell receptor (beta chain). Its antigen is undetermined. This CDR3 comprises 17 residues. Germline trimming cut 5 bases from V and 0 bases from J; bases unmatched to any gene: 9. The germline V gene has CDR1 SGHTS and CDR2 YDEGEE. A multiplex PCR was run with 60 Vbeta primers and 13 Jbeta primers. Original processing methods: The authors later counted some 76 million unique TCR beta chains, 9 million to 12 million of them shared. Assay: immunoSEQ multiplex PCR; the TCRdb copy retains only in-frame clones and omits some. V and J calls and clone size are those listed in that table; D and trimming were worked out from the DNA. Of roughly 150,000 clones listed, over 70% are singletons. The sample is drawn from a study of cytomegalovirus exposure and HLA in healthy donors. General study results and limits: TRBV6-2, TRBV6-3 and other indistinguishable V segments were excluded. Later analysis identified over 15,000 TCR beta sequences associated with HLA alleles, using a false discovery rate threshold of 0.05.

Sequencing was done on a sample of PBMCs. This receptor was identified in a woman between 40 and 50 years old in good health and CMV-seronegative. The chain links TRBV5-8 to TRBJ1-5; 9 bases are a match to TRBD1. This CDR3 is CASSWDRAKYSNQPQHF. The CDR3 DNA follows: TGTGCCAGCAGTTGGGACAGGGCCAAATATAGCAATCAGCCCCAGCATTTT.